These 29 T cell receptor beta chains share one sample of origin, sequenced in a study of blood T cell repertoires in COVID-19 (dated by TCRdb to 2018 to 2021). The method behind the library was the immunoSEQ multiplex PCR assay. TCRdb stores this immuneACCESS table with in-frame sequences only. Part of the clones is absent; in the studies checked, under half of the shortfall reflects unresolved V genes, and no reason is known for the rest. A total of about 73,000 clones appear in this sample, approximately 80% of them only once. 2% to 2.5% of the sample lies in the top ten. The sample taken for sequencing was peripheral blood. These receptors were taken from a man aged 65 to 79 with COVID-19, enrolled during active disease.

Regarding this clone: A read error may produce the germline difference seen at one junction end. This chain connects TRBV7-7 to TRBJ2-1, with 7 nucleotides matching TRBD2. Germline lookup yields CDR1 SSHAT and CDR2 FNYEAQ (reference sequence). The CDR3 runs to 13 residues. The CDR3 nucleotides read TGTGCTAGCAGCTTAGATTCTAGCGGAGAGCAGTTCTTC. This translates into CASSLDSSGEQFF.

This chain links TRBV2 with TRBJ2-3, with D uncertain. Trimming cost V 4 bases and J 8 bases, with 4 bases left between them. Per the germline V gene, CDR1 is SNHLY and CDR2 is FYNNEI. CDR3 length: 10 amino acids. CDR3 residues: CASSAGTQYF. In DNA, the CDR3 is TGTGCCAGCAGTGCAGGTACGCAGTATTTT.

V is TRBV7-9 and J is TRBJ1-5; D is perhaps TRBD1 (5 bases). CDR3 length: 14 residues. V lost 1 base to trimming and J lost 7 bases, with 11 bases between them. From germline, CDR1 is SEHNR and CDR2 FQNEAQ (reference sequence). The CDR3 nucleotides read TGTGCCAGCAGCTTAGGAGGGGCGGGGCAGCCCCAGCATTTT. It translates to CASSLGGAGQPQHF.

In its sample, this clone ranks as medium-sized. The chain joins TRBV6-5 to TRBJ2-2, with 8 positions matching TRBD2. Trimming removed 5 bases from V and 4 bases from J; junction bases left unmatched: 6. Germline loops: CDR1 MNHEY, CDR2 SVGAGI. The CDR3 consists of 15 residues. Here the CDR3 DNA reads TGTGCCAGCAGTACTCTAGCGGGCTTCACCGGGGAGCTGTTTTTT. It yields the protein CASSTLAGFTGELFF.

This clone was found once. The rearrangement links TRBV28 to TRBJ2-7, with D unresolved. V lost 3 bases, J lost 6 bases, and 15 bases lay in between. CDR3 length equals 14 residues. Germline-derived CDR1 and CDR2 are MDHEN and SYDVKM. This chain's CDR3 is CASSFPQAVSEQYF. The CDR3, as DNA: TGTGCCAGCAGTTTTCCTCAGGCCGTTAGCGAGCAGTACTTC.

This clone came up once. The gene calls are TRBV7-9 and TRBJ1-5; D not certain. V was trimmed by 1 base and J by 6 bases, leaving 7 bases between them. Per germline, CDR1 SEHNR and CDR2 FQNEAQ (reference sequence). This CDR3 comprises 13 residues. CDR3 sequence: CASSLGTFQPQHF. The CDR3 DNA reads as TGTGCCAGCAGCTTAGGGACTTTTCAGCCCCAGCATTTT.

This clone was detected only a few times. The CDR3 reads CASSLSIDRGGNTGELFF. The DNA for the CDR3 is TGTGCCAGCAGCTTATCCATAGACAGAGGTGGGAACACCGGGGAGCTGTTTTTT. The chain uses TRBV11-3 and TRBJ2-2, with a weak D call TRBD1 (5 bases). The V gene lost 2 bases and the J gene lost 1 base, with 17 bases spanning the gap. CDR3 length: 18 amino acids. Germline CDR1 and CDR2: SGHNT and YENEEA.

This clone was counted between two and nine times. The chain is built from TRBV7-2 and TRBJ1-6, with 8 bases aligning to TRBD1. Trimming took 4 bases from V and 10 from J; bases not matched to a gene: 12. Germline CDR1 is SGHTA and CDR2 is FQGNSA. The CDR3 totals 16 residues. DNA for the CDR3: TGTGCCAGCAGCTCGCAGACAGGGGTCAGTGGCTCACCCCTCCACTTT. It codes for CASSSQTGVSGSPLHF.

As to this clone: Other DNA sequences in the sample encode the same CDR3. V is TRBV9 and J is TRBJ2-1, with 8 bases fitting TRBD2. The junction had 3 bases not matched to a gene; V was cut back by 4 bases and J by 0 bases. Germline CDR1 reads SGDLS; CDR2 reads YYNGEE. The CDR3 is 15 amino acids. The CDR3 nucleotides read TGTGCCAGCAGCCCGAGCGGGAGCTCCTACAATGAGCAGTTCTTC. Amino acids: CASSPSGSSYNEQFF.

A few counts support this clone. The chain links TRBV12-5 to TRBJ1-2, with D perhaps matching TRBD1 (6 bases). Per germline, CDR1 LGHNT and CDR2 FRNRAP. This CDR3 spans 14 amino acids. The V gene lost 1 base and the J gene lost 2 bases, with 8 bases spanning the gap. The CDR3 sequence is CASGLEGGNYGYTF. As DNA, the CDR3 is TGTGCTAGTGGTTTGGAGGGGGGGAACTATGGCTACACCTTC.

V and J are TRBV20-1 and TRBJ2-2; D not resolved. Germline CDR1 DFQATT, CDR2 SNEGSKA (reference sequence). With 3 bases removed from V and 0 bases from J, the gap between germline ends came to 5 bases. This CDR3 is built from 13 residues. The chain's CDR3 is CSASVANTGELFF. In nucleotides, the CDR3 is TGCAGTGCTAGTGTAGCGAACACCGGGGAGCTGTTTTTT.

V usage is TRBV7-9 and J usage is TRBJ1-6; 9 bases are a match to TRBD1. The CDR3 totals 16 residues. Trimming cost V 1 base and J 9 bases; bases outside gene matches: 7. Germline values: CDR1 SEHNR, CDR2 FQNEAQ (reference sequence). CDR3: CASSLEGQGLSSPLHF. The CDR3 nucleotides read TGTGCCAGCAGCTTAGAGGGACAGGGTCTGAGTTCACCCCTCCACTTT.

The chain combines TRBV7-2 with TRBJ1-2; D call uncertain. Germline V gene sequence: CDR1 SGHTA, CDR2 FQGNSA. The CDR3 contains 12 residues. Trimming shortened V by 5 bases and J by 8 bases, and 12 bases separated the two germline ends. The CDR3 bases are TGTGCCAGCAGCATAAACGCGCGGGGCTACACCTTC. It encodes CASSINARGYTF.

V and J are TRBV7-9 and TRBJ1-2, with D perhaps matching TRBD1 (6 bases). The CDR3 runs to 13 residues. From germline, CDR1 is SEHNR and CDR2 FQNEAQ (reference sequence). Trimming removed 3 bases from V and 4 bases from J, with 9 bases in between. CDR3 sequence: CASSLGQTYGYTF. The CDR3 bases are TGTGCCAGCAGCTTGGGACAAACCTATGGCTACACCTTC.

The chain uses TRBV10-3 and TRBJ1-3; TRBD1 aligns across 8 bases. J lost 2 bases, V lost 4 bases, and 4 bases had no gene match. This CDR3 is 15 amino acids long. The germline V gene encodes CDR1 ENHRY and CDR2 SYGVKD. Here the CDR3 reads CAISAPRGPGNTIYF. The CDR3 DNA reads TGTGCCATCAGTGCCCCCAGGGGGCCTGGAAACACCATATATTTT.

CDR3 loop: CASSQGLGGGEFVQYF. The CDR3, as DNA: TGTGCCAGCAGCCAAGGCCTTGGGGGGGGAGAATTTGTGCAGTACTTC. This chain uses TRBV3-1 (or the pseudogene TRBV3-2) with TRBJ2-7; the match to TRBD2 covers 7 bases. The V and J ends lost 1 base and 9 bases, in that order; junction bases with no gene match: 15. The CDR3 has 16 amino acids. CDR1 and CDR2 (germline): LGHDT, YNNKEL (reference sequence).

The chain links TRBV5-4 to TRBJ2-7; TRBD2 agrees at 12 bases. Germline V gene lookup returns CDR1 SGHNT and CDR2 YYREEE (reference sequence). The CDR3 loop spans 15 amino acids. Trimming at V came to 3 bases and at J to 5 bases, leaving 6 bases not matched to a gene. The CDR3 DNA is TGTGCCAGCAGCTATACTAGCGGGAGGCTCGACGAGCAGTACTTC. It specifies CASSYTSGRLDEQYF.

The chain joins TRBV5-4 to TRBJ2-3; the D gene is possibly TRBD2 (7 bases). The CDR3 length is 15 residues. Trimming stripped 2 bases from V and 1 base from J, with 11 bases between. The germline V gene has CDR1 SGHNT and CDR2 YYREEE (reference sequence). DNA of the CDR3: TGTGCCAGCAGCTTCCTAGGGGGGGGCACAGATACGCAGTATTTT. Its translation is CASSFLGGGTDTQYF.

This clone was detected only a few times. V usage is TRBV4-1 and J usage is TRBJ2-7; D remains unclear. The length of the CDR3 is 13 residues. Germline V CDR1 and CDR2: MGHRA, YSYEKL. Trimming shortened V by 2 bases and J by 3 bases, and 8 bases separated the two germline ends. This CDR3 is CASSQLSNYEQYF. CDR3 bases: TGCGCCAGCAGCCAATTAAGCAACTACGAGCAGTACTTC.

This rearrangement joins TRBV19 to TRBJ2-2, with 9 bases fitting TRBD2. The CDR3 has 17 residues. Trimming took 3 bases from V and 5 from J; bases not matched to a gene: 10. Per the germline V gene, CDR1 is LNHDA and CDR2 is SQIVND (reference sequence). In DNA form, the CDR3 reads TGTGCCAGTAGTATGTGGCTTGGGACTAGCTTTACCGGGGAGCTGTTTTTT. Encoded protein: CASSMWLGTSFTGELFF.

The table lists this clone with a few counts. CDR3 coding DNA: TGTGCCAGCAGCGGGCAGGGGGCGCGGGGTGAAAAACTGTTTTTT. It encodes CASSGQGARGEKLFF. J is TRBJ1-4 and V is TRBV9; TRBD1 matches 8 bases. This CDR3 is built from 15 residues. Per the germline V gene, CDR1 is SGDLS and CDR2 is YYNGEE. The ends lost 3 bases at V and 7 bases at J; junction bases unmatched: 8. Full variable domain (outside the CDR3, taken from reference TRBV9 and TRBJ1-4): DSGVTQTPKHLITATGQRVTLRCSPRSGDLSVYWYQQSLDQGLQFLIQYYNGEERAKGNILERFSAQQFPDLHSELNLSSLELGDSALYFCASSGQGARGEKLFFGSGTQLSVL.

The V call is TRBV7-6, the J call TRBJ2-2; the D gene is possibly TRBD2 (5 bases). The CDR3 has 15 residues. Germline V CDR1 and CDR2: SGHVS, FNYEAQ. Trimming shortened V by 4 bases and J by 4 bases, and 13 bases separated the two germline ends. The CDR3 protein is CASSSPRGITGELFF. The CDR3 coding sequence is TGTGCCAGCAGCTCTCCCCGGGGTATCACCGGGGAGCTGTTTTTT.

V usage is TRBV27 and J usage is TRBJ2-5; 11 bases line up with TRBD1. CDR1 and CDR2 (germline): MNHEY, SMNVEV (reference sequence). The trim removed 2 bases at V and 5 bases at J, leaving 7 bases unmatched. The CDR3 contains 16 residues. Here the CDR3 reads CASSLRTGGGLETQYF. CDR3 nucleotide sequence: TGTGCCAGCAGTTTACGGACAGGGGGCGGATTGGAGACCCAGTACTTC.

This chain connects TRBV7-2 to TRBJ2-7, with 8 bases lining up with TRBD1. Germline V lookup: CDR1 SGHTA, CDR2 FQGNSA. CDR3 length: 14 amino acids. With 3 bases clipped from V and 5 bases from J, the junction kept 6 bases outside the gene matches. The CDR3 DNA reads TGTGCCAGCAGCTTTACCGGACAGGGCGACGAGCAGTACTTC. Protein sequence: CASSFTGQGDEQYF.

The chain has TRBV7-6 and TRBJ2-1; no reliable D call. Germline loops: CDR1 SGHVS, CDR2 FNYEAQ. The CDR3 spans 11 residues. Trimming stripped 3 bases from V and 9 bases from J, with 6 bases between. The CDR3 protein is CASSLAREQFF. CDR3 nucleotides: TGTGCCAGCAGCTTGGCACGTGAGCAGTTCTTC.

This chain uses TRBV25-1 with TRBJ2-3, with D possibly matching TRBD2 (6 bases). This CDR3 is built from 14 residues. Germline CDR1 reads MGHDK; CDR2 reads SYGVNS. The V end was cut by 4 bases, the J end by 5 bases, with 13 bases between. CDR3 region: CASSGGPGVDTQYF. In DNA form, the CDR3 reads TGTGCCAGCAGTGGGGGTCCGGGGGTAGATACGCAGTATTTT.

The CDR3 DNA reads as TGCAGTGCTAGTTGGGGACAGAATCAGCCCCAGCATTTT. Translating gives CSASWGQNQPQHF. The chain carries TRBV20-1 and TRBJ1-5; 7 positions agree with TRBD1. The CDR3 totals 13 residues. CDR1 and CDR2 (germline): DFQATT, SNEGSKA (reference sequence). Unmatched junction bases numbered 3, after V lost 3 bases and J lost 4 bases.

In DNA, the CDR3 is TGCGCCAGCAGCTTGTACGGGGAGCTGTTTTTT. It translates to CASSLYGELFF. The V call is TRBV5-1, the J call TRBJ2-2; D ambiguous. Germline CDR1 and CDR2: SGHRS and YFSETQ. This CDR3 is 11 amino acids long. The ends were cut back, 1 base at V and 7 bases at J, with 2 bases in the middle.

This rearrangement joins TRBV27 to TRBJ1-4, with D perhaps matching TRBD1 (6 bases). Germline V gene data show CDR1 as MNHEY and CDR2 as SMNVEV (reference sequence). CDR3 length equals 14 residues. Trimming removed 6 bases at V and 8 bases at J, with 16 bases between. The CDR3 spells CASRPGHLNEKLFF. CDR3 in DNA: TGTGCCAGCAGACCGGGACACTTAAACGAAAAACTGTTTTTT.